Following are 9 T cell receptor beta chains from one sample sequenced in a study of blood T cells in healthy people across ages. Combining a sample-barcoded 5' primer with a J-beta primer mix, a second PCR ran for 7 to 11 cycles. MiXCR, run by TCRdb on the 5' RACE reads, gives a single entry per CDR3 protein. The repertoire consists of a few hundred thousand distinct CDR3 sequences, with over 25% occurring once and the leading ten covering over 3.5%. Separately, the same data were catalogued under a study of T cells of mothers and their children.

The specimen was blood. These TCRs come from a boy between 2 and 10 years old in good health.

The CDR3, as DNA: TGTGCCAGCAGGGACAGGGAGAATGAAAAACTGTTTTTT. Its translation is CASRDRENEKLFF. The chain carries TRBV25-1 and TRBJ1-4; 8 bases line up with TRBD1. This CDR3 comprises 13 residues. The germline V gene encodes CDR1 MGHDK and CDR2 SYGVNS. The ends lost 6 bases at V and 5 bases at J; junction bases unmatched: 2. The full variable domain, completed using reference TRBV25-1 and TRBJ1-4, is EADIYQTPRYLVIGTGKKITLECSQTMGHDKMYWYQQDPGMELHLIHYSYGVNSTEKGDLSSESTVSRIRTEHFPLTLESARPSHTSQYLCASRDRENEKLFFGSGTQLSVL.

A few counts support this clonotype. The chain links TRBV2 to TRBJ2-2; TRBD1 matches 7 bases. The CDR3 runs 13 residues. Trimming removed 7 bases from V and 4 bases from J; junction bases left unmatched: 3. Per the germline V gene, CDR1 is SNHLY and CDR2 is FYNNEI. CDR3 coding DNA: TGTGCCAGCAAAAGGGGGCGCACCGGGGAGCTGTTTTTT. Its translation: CASKRGRTGELFF.

The chain uses TRBV20-1 and TRBJ2-7; a possible D gene is TRBD2 (7 bases). Germline CDR1 DFQATT, CDR2 SNEGSKA (reference sequence). Trimming cost V 5 bases and J 2 bases, with 19 bases left between them. The CDR3 is made up of 15 amino acids. The CDR3 reads CSACNRRGLTYEQYF. The CDR3 DNA reads as TGCAGTGCTTGTAACCGGCGGGGGCTAACCTACGAGCAGTACTTC.

This clonotype has a count of ten or more. CDR3 DNA sequence: TGCAGCGTGCCTAAGGGTAGCGGGGGCTACCAAGAGACCCAGTACTTC. It specifies CSVPKGSGGYQETQYF. The chain employs TRBV29-1 and TRBJ2-5, with 9 bases that match TRBD2. J gave up 0 bases and V 6 bases, and 11 bases lay outside the gene matches. The CDR3 spans 16 residues. Germline V gene sequence: CDR1 SQVTM, CDR2 ANQGSEA.

The chain carries TRBV29-1 and TRBJ2-3, with D tentatively TRBD1 or TRBD2 (7 bases each). V was pared by 6 bases and J by 4 bases, with 17 bases between. The germline V gene encodes CDR1 SQVTM and CDR2 ANQGSEA. This CDR3 region has 14 residues. The CDR3 protein is CSVEGASGADTQYF. For the CDR3, the DNA is TGCAGCGTGGAGGGGGCTAGCGGAGCAGATACGCAGTATTTT.

The chain joins TRBV12-3 or TRBV12-4 to TRBJ2-5; D gene ambiguous. The CDR3 is made up of 15 amino acids. Deletions cut 2 bases from V and 2 bases from J, with 12 bases between. The chain's CDR3 is CASSLRTWVQETQYF. The CDR3 coding sequence is TGTGCCAGCAGTTTACGGACGTGGGTACAAGAGACCCAGTACTTC.

The rearrangement joins TRBV30 to TRBJ2-4, with D perhaps matching TRBD2 (5 bases). V lost 5 bases and J lost 5, with 16 bases in between. Germline values: CDR1 GTSNPN, CDR2 SVGIG (reference sequence). This CDR3 contains 14 residues. In nucleotides, the CDR3 is TGTGCCTGGTTTGAATCCGGGGAAGAAAACATTCAGTACTTC. It translates to CAWFESGEENIQYF.

A word on this clonotype: Germline and junction disagree at one end, which may indicate a read error. The CDR3 loop reads CASSKGSSPLVPFF. CDR3 coding DNA: TGCGCCAGCAGCAAAGGGAGTAGCCCCCTTGTACCCTTCTTC. This rearrangement joins TRBV4-1 to TRBJ2-5, with D possibly being TRBD2 (5 bases). This CDR3 is 14 amino acids long. The germline V gene encodes CDR1 MGHRA and CDR2 YSYEKL.

The V and J genes are TRBV7-9 and TRBJ2-5; possibly TRBD1 for D (6 bases). V was shortened by 5 bases and J by 5 bases, with 15 bases between the two germline ends. The length of the CDR3 is 14 residues. CDR1 and CDR2 from the germline V gene are SEHNR and FQNEAQ (reference sequence). CDR3 protein: CASSQRGIEETQYF. CDR3 nucleotide sequence: TGTGCCAGCAGCCAAAGGGGGATCGAGGAGACCCAGTACTTC.